This TCR beta chain was sequenced for a study of T cells in Graves' hyperthyroidism and ophthalmopathy. The wider study: It was at initial diagnosis, before any treatment, that peripheral blood was collected.

V was trimmed by 0 bases and J by 4 bases, leaving 13 bases between them. The V gene's germline CDR1 is ENHRY and CDR2 SYGVKD. The CDR3 consists of 16 residues. In regard to this clonotype: What it binds is unknown.

Amplified regions were TCR beta CDR3 sequences from RNA transcripts. In the first-round RT-PCR of the TCR CDR3, the HTBI primer set was used. TCRdb fed the multiplex PCR reads into MiXCR, producing one record per CDR3 protein. Seen here are 700,000 to 950,000 distinct CDR3 sequences, roughly 32% observed once, and the top ten hold less than 40%. Exclusion criteria comprised uncontrolled infection, other autoimmune disease, pregnancy or lactation. General study findings and limits: Most clonotypes that expanded in the thyroid above 0.001 also showed up in blood. A model of 13 V-J pairs discriminated ophthalmopathy from stable hyperthyroidism.

The chain couples TRBV10-3 to TRBJ1-3; no clear D. This TCR derives from a woman aged 40 to 50 with Graves' hyperthyroidism. The source material was blood. CDR3 region: CAISESSAGGGNTIYF. As DNA, the CDR3 is TGTGCCATCAGTGAGTCCTCCGCGGGAGGAGGAAACACCATATATTTT.